The sequence of this T cell receptor (beta chain) was determined in a study of CD8+ T cells in alopecia areata (dated by TCRdb to the late 2010s). At the level of the whole study: The treated patients, all with moderate-to-severe alopecia areata, were enrolled in an open-label pilot trial of oral tofacitinib given at 5 to 10 mg twice daily. Tofacitinib was administered for 6 to 18 months, and 6 months of follow-up off drug were then conducted to assess delayed response and recurrence. In treated patients, disease severity was measured using the SALT score, which gives the percentage of scalp surface area affected. To study T cell clonal expansion in alopecia areata, the researchers applied high-throughput TCRbeta sequencing to both the C3H/HeJ mouse model and human patients. Scalp tissue and sorted CD4+ and CD8+ peripheral blood T cells from patchy and totalis/universalis alopecia areata patients and from healthy controls were covered by human TCRbeta sequencing. Biopsies were taken from tofacitinib-treated patients at baseline and again at 4 and 24 weeks into treatment, and several of those patients also had a later scalp biopsy. Scalp clonality was compared across normal scalp (n=4), patchy alopecia areata scalp (n=8), and alopecia totalis/universalis scalp (n=8). The RNA source kit depended on sample type: the PAXgene miRNA kit for fixed scalp, the miRNeasy kit for PBMCs, and the RNeasy kit for mouse skin. Amplification of TCRbeta CDR3 regions was done by immunoSEQ multiplex PCR using 35 Vbeta forward primers and 13 Jbeta reverse primers. Points the paper makes about the study in general: During tofacitinib treatment, many expanded lesional clones remained in scalp and blood, and this persistence may partly explain relapse after treatment is stopped. Because the treated cohort was small and had just a single nonresponder, larger studies are needed to establish links between baseline CD8+ expansion and response. Scalp TCR repertoire analysis is complicated because resident alphabeta T cells in normal human skin are also sequenced, whereas mouse skin is dominated by gammadelta T cells. Higher clonality and more expanded CD8+ clones were observed in lesional scalp than in normal scalp, particularly in alopecia totalis/universalis, a finding suggestive of antigenic drive. Shared TCR sequences between patients were less evident than in mice, which may be partly attributable to HLA diversity in the patient population. With tofacitinib, both scalp clonality and the number of expanded CD8+ clones among the top 100 scalp clones went down significantly.

About this clone itself: Its target antigen remains unknown. Base qualities were left out, and no much larger clone turns up one base away.

The treatment or condition tag for this specimen amounts to: oral pan-JAK inhibitor, 5-10 mg twice daily. Lesional scalp punch biopsies and peripheral blood were obtained from alopecia areata patients. PBMCs were separated by density centrifugation and stained for CD3, CD4 and CD8, after which CD4+ and CD8+ T cells were sorted on a FACSAria. The library relied on the immunoSEQ multiplex PCR assay. To provide template for TCR sequencing, every sample had RNA extracted and reverse transcribed into cDNA. SuperScript III was used to make first-strand cDNA, primed with a 2:1 mix of oligo-dT and random hexamers. A synthetic immune receptor repertoire was used to gauge amplification bias, and whatever bias remained was removed computationally. Per the original workflow: Raw reads were preprocessed to remove errors, and CDR3 was defined by IMGT conventions from the conserved cysteine to phenylalanine. To get clonality, Shannon entropy was normalized by log2 of the number of productive unique TCRs and the result was subtracted from 1. Scalp TCRbeta sequences were cross-referenced with sorted blood CD4 and CD8 repertoires so that the CD4 or CD8 identity of scalp clones could be inferred. TCRdb's version of the immuneACCESS table is confined to in-frame rearrangements and falls short of the full clone set. An unresolved V gene accounts for under half of the shortfall where checked; the remainder is of unknown origin. V, J and clone size reflect that table, while D and trimming were determined from the DNA. The sample records about 270,000 clones, about three fifths of which are singletons. The top ten constitute around 0.92% of the sample.

The CDR3 runs 15 residues from the cysteine to the phenylalanine. The entry retains the CDR3 DNA only, 45 bases that are in frame from base 1. Trimmed from V: 0 bases; trimmed from J: 0 bases; junction bases lacking a gene match: 4. From the germline V gene, CDR1 is SQVTM and CDR2 is ANQGSEA. The TCR sequence derives from a human donor with alopecia areata. The rearranged segments are TRBV29-1 and TRBJ1-1; 7 of the junction bases match TRBD1. The sequenced sample was CD4+ T cells sorted from blood, obtained around week 54, from a patient treated with tofacitinib. The CDR3 region reads CSVEEQGWVNTEAFF. The DNA is TGCAGCGTTGAAGAACAGGGGTGGGTGAACACTGAAGCTTTCTTT. The reference TRBV29-1 and TRBJ1-1 proteins fill in what lies around the CDR3, so the full variable domain reads SAVISQKPSRDICQRGTSLTIQCQVDSQVTMMFWYRQQPGQSLTLIATANQGSEATYESGFVIDKFPISRPNLTFSTLTVSNMSPEDSSIYLCSVEEQGWVNTEAFFGQGTRLTVV.